Below are 23 T cell receptor beta chains sequenced from a single sample in a study of T cells expressing NK-cell markers. TCRdb reworked the 5' RACE reads into one entry per CDR3 protein, no DNA. This sample's table reports 300,000 to 450,000 distinct CDR3 sequences. What was sequenced was blood T cells: a sorted CD56 or NKG2C T cell subset, CD4+ or CD8+ T cells, or bulk PBMC T cells (not recorded which). Every receptor here comes from a man aged 18-70 years in good health.

The chain carries TRBV6-6 and TRBJ1-1. Germline V lookup: CDR1 MNHNY, CDR2 SVGAGI (reference sequence). This CDR3 is built from 13 residues. This CDR3 reads CASSYAGNTEAFF.

CDR3: CASSFPTRTYEQYF. The chain is built from TRBV27 and TRBJ2-7. From germline, CDR1 is MNHEY and CDR2 SMNVEV (reference sequence). The CDR3 consists of 14 residues.

The rearrangement uses TRBV29-1 and TRBJ1-4; absent DNA, TCRdb's TRBD1 call cannot be checked. Per germline, CDR1 SQVTM and CDR2 ANQGSEA. CDR3 length: 13 residues. CDR3 residues: CSVMDRNNEKLFF.

V and J are TRBV4-1 and TRBJ2-3; TCRdb proposes TRBD2, but this gene call is untestable without DNA. The CDR3 spans 16 residues. In germline, CDR1 is MGHRA, CDR2 YSYEKL. CDR3 amino acids: CASSQAVAGGPVSQYF.

This chain uses TRBV11-1 with TRBJ2-7; the D call from TCRdb, TRBD1, cannot be confirmed without DNA. The CDR3 length is 14 residues. Germline V gives CDR1 SGHAT, CDR2 FQDESV (reference sequence). The chain's CDR3 is CASSLFLTSGEQYF.

V usage is TRBV12-3 or TRBV12-4 and J usage is TRBJ2-4; TCRdb's D gene call, TRBD1, goes unchecked for lack of DNA. The CDR3 has 15 amino acids. CDR3 protein: CASSLRAGGGNIQYF.

This chain uses TRBV6-6 with TRBJ1-2; TCRdb gives TRBD1 as the D gene, but with no DNA this cannot be confirmed. The CDR3 spans 13 residues. In germline, CDR1 is MNHNY, CDR2 SVGAGI (reference sequence). The CDR3 reads CATRWGGTYGYTF.

The chain combines TRBV20-1 with TRBJ2-1; there is no DNA to check the TCRdb D call of TRBD1. The germline gives CDR1 DFQATT, CDR2 SNEGSKA (reference sequence). The CDR3 extends over 15 amino acids. This CDR3 is CSASRDRERYNEQFF.

CDR3 region: CSLRRISSYNSPLHF. The chain couples TRBV20-1 to TRBJ1-6. The CDR3 totals 15 residues. Per the germline V gene, CDR1 is DFQATT and CDR2 is SNEGSKA (reference sequence).

This chain connects TRBV18 to TRBJ2-2; the D call of TRBD2 rests on TCRdb alone, since no DNA is present to check it. In germline, CDR1 is KGHSH, CDR2 LQKENI. The CDR3 length is 17 residues. CDR3 sequence reads: CASSSRKAGGNTGELFF.

The chain employs TRBV6-5 and TRBJ2-2; the TRBD1 assignment by TCRdb is unverifiable without DNA. The CDR3 is 17 residues long. Germline lookup yields CDR1 MNHEY and CDR2 SVGAGI. The CDR3 sequence: CASSYYGQGANTGELFF.

This chain links TRBV28 with TRBJ1-4. The CDR3 contains 16 residues. Germline CDR1 reads MDHEN; CDR2 reads SYDVKM. The CDR3 sequence: CASSWGGGRSNEKLFF.

This chain joins TRBV6-1 and TRBJ2-1; TCRdb picks TRBD1, but there is no DNA to check that call. CDR3 size: 17 residues. Germline V gives CDR1 MNHNS, CDR2 SASEGT. CDR3 in amino acids: CASTLGPGGLGRNEQFF.

CDR3 sequence reads: CASSPQGGQYDEQFF. This chain joins TRBV6-1 and TRBJ2-1; TCRdb's D call of TRBD1 is untestable without DNA. The CDR3 consists of 15 residues. The germline V gene encodes CDR1 MNHNS and CDR2 SASEGT.

The chain links TRBV18 to TRBJ1-2. Germline CDR1 KGHSH, CDR2 LQKENI. The CDR3 is 14 amino acids. The CDR3: CASSPGLSGYGYTF.

This CDR3 reads CASSEVGDRRGDEQFF. The chain uses TRBV6-1 and TRBJ2-1; with no DNA, the TCRdb D assignment of TRBD1 cannot be verified. CDR1 and CDR2 from the germline V gene are MNHNS and SASEGT. The CDR3 runs 16 residues.

V and J are TRBV27 and TRBJ2-7; TCRdb calls TRBD1, which cannot be checked without DNA. The CDR3 covers 15 residues. CDR1 is MNHEY, CDR2 SMNVEV, per germline (reference sequence). The chain's CDR3 is CASSPVSREAYEQYF.

This rearrangement joins TRBV19 to TRBJ2-4; absent DNA, TCRdb's TRBD2 call cannot be checked. The CDR3 runs to 17 residues. CDR1 is LNHDA and CDR2 is SQIVND in the germline V gene (reference sequence). The CDR3 protein is CASSIYGTRTGENIQYF.

The chain has TRBV19 and TRBJ2-4; TCRdb returns TRBD1, unconfirmable since there is no DNA. CDR1 and CDR2 from the germline V gene are LNHDA and SQIVND (reference sequence). This CDR3 has 16 amino acids. CDR3 sequence: CASGATGSAAKNIQYF.

This chain uses TRBV12-3 or TRBV12-4 with TRBJ1-2; TCRdb's D gene call, TRBD1, goes unchecked for lack of DNA. This CDR3 has 14 residues. CDR3: CASTPRQGALGYTF.

The rearrangement joins TRBV21-1 to TRBJ2-7; TCRdb designates TRBD1, a call that cannot be tested without DNA. TRBV21-1 is a pseudogene. The CDR3 contains 14 residues. CDR3 in amino acids: CASSADPLPYEQYF.

This chain connects TRBV12-3 or TRBV12-4 to TRBJ1-5; the D gene TCRdb calls, TRBD1, cannot be checked with no DNA. The CDR3 sequence is 14 residues long. CDR3 protein: CASSLSGGRKTQHF.

The CDR3: CSVTPQGTEAFF. The J gene is TRBJ1-1, the V gene TRBV29-1; with no DNA, the TCRdb D assignment of TRBD1 cannot be verified. CDR1 is SQVTM, CDR2 ANQGSEA, per germline. This CDR3 is 12 amino acids long.